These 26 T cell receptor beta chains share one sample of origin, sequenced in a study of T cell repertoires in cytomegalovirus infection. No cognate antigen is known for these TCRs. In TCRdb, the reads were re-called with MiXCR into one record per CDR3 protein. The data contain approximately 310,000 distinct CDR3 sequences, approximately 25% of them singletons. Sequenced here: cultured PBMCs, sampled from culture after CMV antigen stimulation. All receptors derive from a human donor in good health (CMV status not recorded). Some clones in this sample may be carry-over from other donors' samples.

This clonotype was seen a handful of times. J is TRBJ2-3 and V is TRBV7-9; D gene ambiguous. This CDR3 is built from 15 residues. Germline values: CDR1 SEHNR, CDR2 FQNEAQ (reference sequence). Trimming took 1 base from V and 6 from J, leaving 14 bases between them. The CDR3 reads CASSLELQPSDTQYF. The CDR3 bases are TGTGCCAGCAGCTTAGAGCTCCAGCCATCGGATACGCAGTATTTT. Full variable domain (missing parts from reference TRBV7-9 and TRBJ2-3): DTGVSQNPRHKITKRGQNVTFRCDPISEHNRLYWYRQTLGQGPEFLTYFQNEAQLEKSRLLSDRFSAERPKGSFSTLEIQRTEQGDSAMYLCASSLELQPSDTQYFGPGTRLTVL.

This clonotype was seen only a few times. The CDR3 nucleotides are TGTGCCAGCAGACCGAGCTTTAACTATGGCTACACCTTC. It yields the protein CASRPSFNYGYTF. The chain is built from TRBV12-3 or TRBV12-4 and TRBJ1-2; D call uncertain. The CDR3 consists of 13 residues. V was shortened by 6 bases and J by 1 base, with 9 bases between the two germline ends.

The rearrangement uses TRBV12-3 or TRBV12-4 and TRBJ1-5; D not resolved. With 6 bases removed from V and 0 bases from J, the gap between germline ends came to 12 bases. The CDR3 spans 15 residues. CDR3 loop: CASSPNSDSNQPQHF. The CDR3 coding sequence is TGTGCCAGCAGCCCTAACAGTGATAGCAATCAGCCCCAGCATTTT.

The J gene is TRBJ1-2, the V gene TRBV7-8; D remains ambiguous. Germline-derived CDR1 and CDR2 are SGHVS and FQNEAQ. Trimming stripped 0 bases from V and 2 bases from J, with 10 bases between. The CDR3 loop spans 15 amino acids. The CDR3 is CASSLAGLGNYGYTF. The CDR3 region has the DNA TGTGCCAGCAGCTTAGCGGGCCTAGGGAACTATGGCTACACCTTC.

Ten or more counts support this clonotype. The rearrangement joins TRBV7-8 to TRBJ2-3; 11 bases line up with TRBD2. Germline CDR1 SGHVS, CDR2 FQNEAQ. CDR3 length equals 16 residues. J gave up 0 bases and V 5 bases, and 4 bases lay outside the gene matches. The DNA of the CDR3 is TGTGCCAGCAGCGGGAGGACTAGCGGGAGCACAGATACGCAGTATTTT. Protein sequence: CASSGRTSGSTDTQYF.

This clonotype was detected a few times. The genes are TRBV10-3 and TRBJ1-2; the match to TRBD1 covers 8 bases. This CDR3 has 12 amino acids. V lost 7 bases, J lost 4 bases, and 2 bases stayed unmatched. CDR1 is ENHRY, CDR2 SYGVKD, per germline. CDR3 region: CAIKGQGYGYTF. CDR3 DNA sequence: TGTGCCATCAAAGGACAGGGCTATGGCTACACCTTC.

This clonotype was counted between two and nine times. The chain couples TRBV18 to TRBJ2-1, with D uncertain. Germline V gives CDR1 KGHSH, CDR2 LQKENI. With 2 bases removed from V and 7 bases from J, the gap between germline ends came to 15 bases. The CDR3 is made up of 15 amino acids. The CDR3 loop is CASSPTGVGSNEQFF. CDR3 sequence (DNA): TGTGCCAGCTCACCAACGGGTGTAGGATCGAATGAGCAGTTCTTC.

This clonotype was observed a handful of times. CDR3 bases: TGTGCCAGCAGCTCTTTCCCAGGGAACTACGAGCAGTACGTC. The encoded protein is CASSSFPGNYEQYV. The genes are TRBV7-2 and TRBJ2-7, with a weak D call TRBD1 (5 bases). CDR1 is SGHTA, CDR2 FQGNSA, per germline. With 4 bases removed from V and 3 bases from J, the gap between germline ends came to 13 bases. The CDR3 is made up of 14 amino acids.

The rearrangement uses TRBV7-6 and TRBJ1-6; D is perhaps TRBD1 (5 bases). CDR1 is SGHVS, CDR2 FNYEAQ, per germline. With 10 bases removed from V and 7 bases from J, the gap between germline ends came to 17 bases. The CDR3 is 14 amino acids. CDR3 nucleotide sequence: TGTGCCACCTCCCAGGCAGGGCAAAATTCACCCCTCCACTTT. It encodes CATSQAGQNSPLHF. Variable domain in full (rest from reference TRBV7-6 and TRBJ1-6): GAGVSQSPRYKVTKRGQDVALRCDPISGHVSLYWYRQALGQGPEFLTYFNYEAQQDKSGLPNDRFSAERPEGSISTLTIQRTEQRDSAMYRCATSQAGQNSPLHFGNGTRLTVT.

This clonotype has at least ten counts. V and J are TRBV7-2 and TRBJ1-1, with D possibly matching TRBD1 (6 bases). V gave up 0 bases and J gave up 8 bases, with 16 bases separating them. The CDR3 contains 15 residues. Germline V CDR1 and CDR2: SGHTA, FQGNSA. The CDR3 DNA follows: TGTGCCAGCAGCTTAGCGCTAATTCAGGGGAAAGAAGCTTTCTTT. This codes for CASSLALIQGKEAFF.

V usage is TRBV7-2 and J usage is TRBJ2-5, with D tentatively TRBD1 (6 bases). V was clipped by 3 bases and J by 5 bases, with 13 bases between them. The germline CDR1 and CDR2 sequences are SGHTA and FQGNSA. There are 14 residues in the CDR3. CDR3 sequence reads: CASSFLGAGETQYF. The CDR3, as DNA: TGTGCCAGCAGCTTTTTGGGGGCTGGGGAGACCCAGTACTTC.

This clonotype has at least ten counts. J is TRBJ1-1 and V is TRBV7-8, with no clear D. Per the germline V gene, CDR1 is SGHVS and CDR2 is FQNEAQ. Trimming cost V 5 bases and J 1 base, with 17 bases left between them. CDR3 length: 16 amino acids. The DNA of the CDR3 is TGTGCCAGCAGCAGCTGGGGTCTGGGCGGGAACACTGAAGCTTTCTTT. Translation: CASSSWGLGGNTEAFF.

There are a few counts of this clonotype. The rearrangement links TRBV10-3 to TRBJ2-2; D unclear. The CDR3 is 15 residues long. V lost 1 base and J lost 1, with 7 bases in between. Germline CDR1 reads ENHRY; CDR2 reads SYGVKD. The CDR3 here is CAISEWGLNTGELFF. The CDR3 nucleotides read TGTGCCATCAGTGAGTGGGGATTGAACACCGGGGAGCTGTTTTTT.

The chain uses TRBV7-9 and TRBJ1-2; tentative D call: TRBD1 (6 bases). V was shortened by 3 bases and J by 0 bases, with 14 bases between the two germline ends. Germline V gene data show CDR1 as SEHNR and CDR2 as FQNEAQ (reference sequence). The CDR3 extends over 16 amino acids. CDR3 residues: CASSFGGTKANYGYTF. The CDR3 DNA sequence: TGTGCCAGCAGCTTCGGAGGGACAAAAGCTAACTATGGCTACACCTTC.

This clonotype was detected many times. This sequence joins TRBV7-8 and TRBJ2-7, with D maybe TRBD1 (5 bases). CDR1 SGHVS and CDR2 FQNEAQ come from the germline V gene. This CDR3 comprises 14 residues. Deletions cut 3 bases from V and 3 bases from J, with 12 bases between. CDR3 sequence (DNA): TGTGCCAGCAGCTTTCGCGGCAGGGACTACGAGCAGTACTTC. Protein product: CASSFRGRDYEQYF.

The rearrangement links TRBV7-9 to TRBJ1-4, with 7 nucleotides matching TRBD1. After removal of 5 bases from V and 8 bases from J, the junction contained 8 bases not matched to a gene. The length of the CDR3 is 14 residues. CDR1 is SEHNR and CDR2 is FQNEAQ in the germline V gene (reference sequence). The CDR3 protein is CASSLPDRAEKLFF. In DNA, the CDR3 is TGTGCCAGCAGCCTACCAGACAGGGCCGAAAAACTGTTTTTT.

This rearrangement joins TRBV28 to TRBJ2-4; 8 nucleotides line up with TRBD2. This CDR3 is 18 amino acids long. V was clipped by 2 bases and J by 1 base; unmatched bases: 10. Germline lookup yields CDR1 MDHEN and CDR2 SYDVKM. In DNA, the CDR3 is TGTGCCAGCAGTTTAAGTTTCGGGGGGGGGGCGGCCAAAAACATTCAGTACTTC. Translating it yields CASSLSFGGGAAKNIQYF.

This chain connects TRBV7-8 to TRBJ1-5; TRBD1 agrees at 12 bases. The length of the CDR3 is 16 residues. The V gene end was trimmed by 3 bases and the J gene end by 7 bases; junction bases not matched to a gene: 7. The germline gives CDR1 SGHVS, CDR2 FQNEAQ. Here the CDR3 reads CASSLGDRGLGQPQHF. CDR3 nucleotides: TGTGCCAGCAGCTTGGGGGACAGGGGGCTGGGGCAGCCCCAGCATTTT.

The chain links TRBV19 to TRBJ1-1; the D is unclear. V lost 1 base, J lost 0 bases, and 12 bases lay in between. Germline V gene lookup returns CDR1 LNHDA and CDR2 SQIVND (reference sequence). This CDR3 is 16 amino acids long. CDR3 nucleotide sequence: TGTGCCAGTAGTATAGGCGCAGCTATAATGAACACTGAAGCTTTCTTT. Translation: CASSIGAAIMNTEAFF.

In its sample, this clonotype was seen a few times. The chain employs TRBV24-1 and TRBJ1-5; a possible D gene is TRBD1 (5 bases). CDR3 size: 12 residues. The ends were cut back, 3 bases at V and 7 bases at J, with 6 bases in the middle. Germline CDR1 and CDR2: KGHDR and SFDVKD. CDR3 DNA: TGTGCCACCAGTGATCCAGGGCAGCCCCAGCATTTT. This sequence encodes CATSDPGQPQHF.

The CDR3: CASSSLAGMSTDTQYF. The CDR3 DNA reads as TGCGCCAGCAGCTCTCTAGCGGGAATGAGCACAGATACGCAGTATTTT. The chain joins TRBV5-1 to TRBJ2-3, with 9 bases aligning to TRBD2. V lost 3 bases to trimming and J lost 0 bases; unmatched junction nucleotides: 5. The germline CDR1 and CDR2 sequences are SGHRS and YFSETQ. CDR3 length: 16 amino acids.

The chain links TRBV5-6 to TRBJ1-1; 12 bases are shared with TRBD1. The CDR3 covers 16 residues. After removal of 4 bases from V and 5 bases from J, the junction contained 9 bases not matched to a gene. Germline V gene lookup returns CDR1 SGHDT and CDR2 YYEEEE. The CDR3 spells CASSRGQGAGRTEAFF. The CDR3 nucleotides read TGTGCCAGCAGCAGGGGACAGGGGGCGGGAAGAACTGAAGCTTTCTTT. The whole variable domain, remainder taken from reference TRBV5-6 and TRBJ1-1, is DAGVTQSPTHLIKTRGQQVTLRCSPKSGHDTVSWYQQALGQGPQFIFQYYEEEERQRGNFPDRFSGHQFPNYSSELNVNALLLGDSALYLCASSRGQGAGRTEAFFGQGTRLTVV.

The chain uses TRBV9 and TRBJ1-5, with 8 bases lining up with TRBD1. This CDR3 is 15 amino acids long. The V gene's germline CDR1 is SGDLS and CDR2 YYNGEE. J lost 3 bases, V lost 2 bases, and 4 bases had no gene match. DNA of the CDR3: TGTGCCAGCAGCGTGACAGGGGCGGCCAATCAGCCCCAGCATTTT. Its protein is CASSVTGAANQPQHF.

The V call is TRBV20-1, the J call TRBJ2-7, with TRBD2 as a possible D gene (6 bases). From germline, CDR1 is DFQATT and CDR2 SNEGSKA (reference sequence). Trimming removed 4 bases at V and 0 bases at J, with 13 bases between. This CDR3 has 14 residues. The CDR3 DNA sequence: TGCAGTGCTAACCCTAGCGCCCGCTCCTACGAGCAGTACTTC. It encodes CSANPSARSYEQYF.

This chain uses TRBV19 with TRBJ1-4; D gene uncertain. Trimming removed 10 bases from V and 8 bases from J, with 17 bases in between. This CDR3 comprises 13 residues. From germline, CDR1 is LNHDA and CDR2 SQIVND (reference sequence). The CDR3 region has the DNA TGTGCCACCTCGGAAAGCAGCCGGGAAAAACTGTTTTTT. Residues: CATSESSREKLFF. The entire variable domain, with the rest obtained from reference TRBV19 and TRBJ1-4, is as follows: DGGITQSPKYLFRKEGQNVTLSCEQNLNHDAMYWYRQDPGQGLRLIYYSQIVNDFQKGDIAEGYSVSREKKESFPLTVTSAQKNPTAFYLCATSESSREKLFFGSGTQLSVL.

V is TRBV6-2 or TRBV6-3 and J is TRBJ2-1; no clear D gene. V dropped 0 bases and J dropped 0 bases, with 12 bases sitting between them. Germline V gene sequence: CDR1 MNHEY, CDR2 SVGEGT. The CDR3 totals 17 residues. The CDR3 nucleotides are TGTGCCAGCAGTTACTCAGTGCCCCTTAGCTCCTACAATGAGCAGTTCTTC. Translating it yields CASSYSVPLSSYNEQFF.